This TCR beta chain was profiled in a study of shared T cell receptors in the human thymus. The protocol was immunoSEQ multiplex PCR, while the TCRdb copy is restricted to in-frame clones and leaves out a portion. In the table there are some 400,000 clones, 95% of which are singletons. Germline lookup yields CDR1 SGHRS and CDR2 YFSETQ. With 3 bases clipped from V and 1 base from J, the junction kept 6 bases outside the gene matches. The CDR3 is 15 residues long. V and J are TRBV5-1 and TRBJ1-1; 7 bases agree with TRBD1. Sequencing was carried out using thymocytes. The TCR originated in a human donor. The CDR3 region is CASSWTGQPNTEAFF. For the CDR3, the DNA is TGCGCCAGCAGCTGGACGGGACAGCCGAACACTGAAGCTTTCTTT.